A selection of T cell receptor beta chains follows, all from one sample in a study of fetal regulatory T cell absence and autoimmunity. The table came from immunoSEQ multiplex PCR; TCRdb's copy has only in-frame clones and leaves some out. The sample includes about 95,000 clones, approximately 75% of them seen just once. Sequenced input: pancreas tissue. The source of these receptors is a male donor with IPEX syndrome. The CDR3 runs from the conserved cysteine through the conserved F or W. D genes are given only for firm matches. Where a row states a size, it is once, few, many or the class of an expanded clone; other rows omit it.

clone size	V gene	D gene	CDR3 protein
.	TRBV5-1	.	CASSLAVTGNTGELFF
few	TRBV6-5	TRBD1	CASSTDRGRTDTQYF
.	TRBV30	TRBD2	CAWTGLADYNEQFF
.	TRBV18	.	CASSPRQNTGELFF
.	TRBV2	TRBD1	CAIEVRDRHEQYF
.	TRBV5-1	.	CASSLVGSPTDTQYF
.	TRBV4-3	.	CASSQDYRDTNYGYTF
.	TRBV5-1	TRBD1	CASSPFYRGGMNTEAFF
.	TRBV6-7	TRBD2	CASSYTGTSPYEQYF
.	TRBV19	.	CASSRVSGANVLTF
.	TRBV11-3	TRBD1	CASSRWGTDYEQYF
.	TRBV30	.	CAWSVGRTEAFF
.	TRBV11-2	.	CASSLEETQYF
.	TRBV7-2	TRBD2	CASSLVSGGMDEQYF
few	TRBV5-6	.	CASSLGDNNSPLHF
.	TRBV19	.	CASSIGEGRGYNEQFF
.	TRBV30	.	CAWSGATDSGANVLTF
.	TRBV27	.	CASRLKGAFEQYF
few	TRBV19	.	CASSTSTGNGYTF
.	TRBV6-1	.	CASSEFFFQGRGDTQYF
.	TRBV27	TRBD1	CASGLRTGTFGYTF
few	TRBV6-1	.	CASKHREVGSPLHF
.	TRBV6-6	.	CASSDYDALHF
few	TRBV18	.	CASSPLGETQYF
few	TRBV19	.	CASRVANTEAFF
.	TRBV19	TRBD2	CASSREGETQYF
.	TRBV19	TRBD1	CASSPDRGRYNEQFF
few	TRBV19	.	CASRMRETQYF